This entry is about one TCR beta chain. Authors' methods: Estimation of nucleated cell counts was performed using reference gene primer amplification. Sequenced by immunoSEQ multiplex PCR; TCRdb stores in-frame clones only, minus some. V, J and clone size are taken as reported in that table, and D and trimming were inferred from the DNA itself. The data hold hundreds of thousands of clones, with about 85% observed a single time. These data originate in a study of blood T cell repertoires in COVID-19. The wider study: Spain, Italy and the United States supplied samples that represented acute and convalescent COVID-19.

The V and J ends lost 6 bases and 4 bases respectively, with 10 bases between them. The germline gives CDR1 MNHEY, CDR2 SVGEGT. This CDR3 is 12 amino acids long. This chain connects TRBV6-2 or TRBV6-3 to TRBJ2-7; a weak D match, TRBD1 (5 bases). Material for sequencing was peripheral blood. This sequence was found in a woman aged 18-35 years who had recovered from COVID-19. This CDR3 is CASSLTVYEQYF. DNA of the CDR3: TGTGCCAGCAGCCTGACAGTGTACGAGCAGTACTTC.